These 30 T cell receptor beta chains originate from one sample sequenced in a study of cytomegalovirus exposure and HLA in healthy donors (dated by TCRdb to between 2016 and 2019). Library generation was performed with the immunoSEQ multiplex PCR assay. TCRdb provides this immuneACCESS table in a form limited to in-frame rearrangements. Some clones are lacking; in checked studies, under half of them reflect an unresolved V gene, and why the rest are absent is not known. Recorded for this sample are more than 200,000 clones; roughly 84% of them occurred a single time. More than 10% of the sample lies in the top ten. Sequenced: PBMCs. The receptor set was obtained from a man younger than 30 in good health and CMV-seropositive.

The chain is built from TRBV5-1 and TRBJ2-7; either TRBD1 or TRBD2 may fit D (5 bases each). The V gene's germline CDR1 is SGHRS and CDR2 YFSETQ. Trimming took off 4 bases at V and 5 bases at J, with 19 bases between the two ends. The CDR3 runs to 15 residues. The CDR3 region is CASSPGTYRRDEQYF. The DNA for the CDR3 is TGCGCCAGCAGCCCGGGGACGTACCGTAGGGACGAGCAGTACTTC.

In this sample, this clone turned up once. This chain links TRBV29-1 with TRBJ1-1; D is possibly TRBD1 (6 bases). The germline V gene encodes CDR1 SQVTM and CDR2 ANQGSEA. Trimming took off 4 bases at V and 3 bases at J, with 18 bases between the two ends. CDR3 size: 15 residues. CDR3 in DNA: TGCAGCGTTGCGGGACACGGGAGGGGGGACACTGAAGCTTTCTTT. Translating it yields CSVAGHGRGDTEAFF.

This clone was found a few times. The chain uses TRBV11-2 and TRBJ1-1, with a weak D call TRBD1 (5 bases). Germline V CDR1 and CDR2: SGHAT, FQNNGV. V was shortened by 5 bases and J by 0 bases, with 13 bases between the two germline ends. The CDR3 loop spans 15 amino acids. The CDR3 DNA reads TGTGCCAGCAGCCCGATTCAGGGCATGAACACTGAAGCTTTCTTT. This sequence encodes CASSPIQGMNTEAFF.

The CDR3 DNA reads TGTGCCAGCCTCTTGACAGGGGATCTGAATGAGCAGTTCTTC. Its translation is CASLLTGDLNEQFF. This sequence joins TRBV6-1 and TRBJ2-1; 8 bases fit TRBD1. The CDR3 extends over 14 amino acids. Unmatched junction bases numbered 10, after V lost 8 bases and J lost 7 bases. The germline V gene encodes CDR1 MNHNS and CDR2 SASEGT.

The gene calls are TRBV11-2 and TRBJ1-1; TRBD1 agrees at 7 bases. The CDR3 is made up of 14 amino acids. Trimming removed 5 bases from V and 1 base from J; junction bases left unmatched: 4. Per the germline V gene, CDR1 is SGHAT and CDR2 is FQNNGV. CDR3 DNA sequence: TGTGCCAGCAGCACCAGGACAGGGAACACTGAAGCTTTCTTT. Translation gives CASSTRTGNTEAFF.

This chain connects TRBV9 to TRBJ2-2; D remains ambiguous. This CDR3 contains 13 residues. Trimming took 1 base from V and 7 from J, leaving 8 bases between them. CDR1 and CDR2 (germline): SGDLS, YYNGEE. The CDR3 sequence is CASSVLKFGELFF. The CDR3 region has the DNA TGTGCCAGCAGCGTACTAAAATTCGGGGAGCTGTTTTTT.

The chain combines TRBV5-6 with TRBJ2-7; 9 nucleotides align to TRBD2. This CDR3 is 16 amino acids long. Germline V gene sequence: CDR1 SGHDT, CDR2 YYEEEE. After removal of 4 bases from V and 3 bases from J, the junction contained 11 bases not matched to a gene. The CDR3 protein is CASSPIAGESFYEQYF. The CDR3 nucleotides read TGTGCCAGCAGCCCTATAGCGGGAGAGTCTTTCTACGAGCAGTACTTC.

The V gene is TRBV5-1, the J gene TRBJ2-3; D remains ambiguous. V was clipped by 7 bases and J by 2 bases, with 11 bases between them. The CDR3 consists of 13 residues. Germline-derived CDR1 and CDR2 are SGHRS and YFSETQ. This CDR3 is CASGYIFTDTQYF. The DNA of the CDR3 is TGCGCCAGCGGCTACATTTTCACAGATACGCAGTATTTT.

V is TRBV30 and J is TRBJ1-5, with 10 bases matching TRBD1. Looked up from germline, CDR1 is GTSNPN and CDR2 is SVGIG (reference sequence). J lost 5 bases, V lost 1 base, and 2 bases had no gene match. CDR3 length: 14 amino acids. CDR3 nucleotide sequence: TGTGCCTGGAGTGGGGACAGGGGCTATCAGCCCCAGCATTTT. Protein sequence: CAWSGDRGYQPQHF. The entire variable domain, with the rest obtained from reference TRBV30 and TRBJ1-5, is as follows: SQTIHQWPATLVQPVGSPLSLECTVEGTSNPNLYWYRQAAGRGLQLLFYSVGIGQISSEVPQNLSASRPQDRQFILSSKKLLLSDSGFYLCAWSGDRGYQPQHFGDGTRLSIL.

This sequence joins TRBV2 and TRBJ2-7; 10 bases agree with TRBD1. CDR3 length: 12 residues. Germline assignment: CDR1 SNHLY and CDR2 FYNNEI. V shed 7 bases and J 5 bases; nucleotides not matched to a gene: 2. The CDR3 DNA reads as TGTGCCAGCAAGGACAGGGGGGACGAGCAGTACTTC. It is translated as CASKDRGDEQYF.

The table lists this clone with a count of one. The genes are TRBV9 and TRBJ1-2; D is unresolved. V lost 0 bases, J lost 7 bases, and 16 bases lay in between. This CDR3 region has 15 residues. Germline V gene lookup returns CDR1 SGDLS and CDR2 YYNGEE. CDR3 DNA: TGTGCCAGCAGCGTAGCCCCAGAGCCTTCCTCTGGCTACACCTTC. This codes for CASSVAPEPSSGYTF.

The CDR3 DNA reads TGTGCCAGCACCATCACAGGGGGAGGCAATCAGCCCCAGCATTTT. Translating gives CASTITGGGNQPQHF. The V gene is TRBV27, the J gene TRBJ1-5; 8 bases fit TRBD1. V gave up 7 bases and J gave up 2 bases; unmatched junction bases: 7. CDR1 is MNHEY and CDR2 is SMNVEV in the germline V gene (reference sequence). This CDR3 has 15 residues.

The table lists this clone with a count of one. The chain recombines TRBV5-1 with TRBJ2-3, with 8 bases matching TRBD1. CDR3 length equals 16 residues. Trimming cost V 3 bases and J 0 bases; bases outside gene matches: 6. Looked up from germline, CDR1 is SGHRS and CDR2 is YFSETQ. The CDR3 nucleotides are TGCGCCAGCAGCTACGCCGGGACAGGTAGCACAGATACGCAGTATTTT. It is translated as CASSYAGTGSTDTQYF.

CDR3 in DNA: TGTGCCAGCAGCCCGGACAGATTAAGTACCGATACGCAGTATTTT. Translating gives CASSPDRLSTDTQYF. This sequence joins TRBV5-6 and TRBJ2-3; tentatively, D is TRBD1 (6 bases). The V and J ends lost 4 bases and 6 bases respectively, with 18 bases between them. Germline CDR1 SGHDT, CDR2 YYEEEE. The CDR3 has 15 residues. Full variable domain (outside the CDR3, taken from reference TRBV5-6 and TRBJ2-3): DAGVTQSPTHLIKTRGQQVTLRCSPKSGHDTVSWYQQALGQGPQFIFQYYEEEERQRGNFPDRFSGHQFPNYSSELNVNALLLGDSALYLCASSPDRLSTDTQYFGPGTRLTVL.

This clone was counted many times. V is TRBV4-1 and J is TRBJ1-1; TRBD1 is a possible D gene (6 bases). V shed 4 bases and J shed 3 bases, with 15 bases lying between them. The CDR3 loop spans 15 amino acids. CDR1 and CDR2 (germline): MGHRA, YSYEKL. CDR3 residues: CASSPNQGFDTEAFF. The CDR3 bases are TGCGCCAGCAGCCCGAACCAGGGGTTTGACACTGAAGCTTTCTTT.

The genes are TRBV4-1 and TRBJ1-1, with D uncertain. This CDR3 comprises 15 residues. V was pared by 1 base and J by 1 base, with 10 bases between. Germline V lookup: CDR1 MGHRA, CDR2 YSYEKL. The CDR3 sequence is CASSQGLGRNTEAFF. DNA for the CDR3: TGCGCCAGCAGCCAAGGTCTGGGGAGGAACACTGAAGCTTTCTTT.

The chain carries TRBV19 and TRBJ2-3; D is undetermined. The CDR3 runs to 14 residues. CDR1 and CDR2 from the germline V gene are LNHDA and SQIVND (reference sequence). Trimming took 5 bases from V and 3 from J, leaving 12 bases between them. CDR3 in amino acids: CASSPGSQTDTQYF. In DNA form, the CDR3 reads TGTGCCAGTAGTCCAGGAAGCCAGACAGATACGCAGTATTTT.

CDR3 sequence (DNA): TGTGCCAGCAGCAACAGAGAAGACACTGAAGCTTTCTTT. This sequence encodes CASSNREDTEAFF. J is TRBJ1-1 and V is TRBV11-2; no clear D gene. CDR3 size: 13 residues. Germline-derived CDR1 and CDR2 are SGHAT and FQNNGV. Deletions cut 5 bases from V and 3 bases from J, with 10 bases between.

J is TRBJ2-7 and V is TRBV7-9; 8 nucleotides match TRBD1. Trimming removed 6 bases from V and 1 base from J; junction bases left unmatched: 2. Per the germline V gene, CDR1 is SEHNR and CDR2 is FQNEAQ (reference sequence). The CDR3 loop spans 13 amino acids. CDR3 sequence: CASRDRESYEQYF. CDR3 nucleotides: TGTGCCAGCAGGGACAGGGAATCCTACGAGCAGTACTTC. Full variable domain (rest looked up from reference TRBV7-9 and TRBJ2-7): DTGVSQNPRHKITKRGQNVTFRCDPISEHNRLYWYRQTLGQGPEFLTYFQNEAQLEKSRLLSDRFSAERPKGSFSTLEIQRTEQGDSAMYLCASRDRESYEQYFGPGTRLTVT.

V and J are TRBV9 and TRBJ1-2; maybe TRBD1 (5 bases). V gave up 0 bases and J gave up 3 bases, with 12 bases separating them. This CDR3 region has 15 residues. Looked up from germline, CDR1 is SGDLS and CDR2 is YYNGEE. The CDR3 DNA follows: TGTGCCAGCAGCGTAGTTGGGGGACCGGACTATGGCTACACCTTC. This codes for CASSVVGGPDYGYTF.

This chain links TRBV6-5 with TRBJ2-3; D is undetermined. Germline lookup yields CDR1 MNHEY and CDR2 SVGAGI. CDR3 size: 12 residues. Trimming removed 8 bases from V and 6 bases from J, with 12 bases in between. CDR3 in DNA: TGTGCCAGCGGACCCTTCCCGGATACGCAGTATTTT. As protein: CASGPFPDTQYF.

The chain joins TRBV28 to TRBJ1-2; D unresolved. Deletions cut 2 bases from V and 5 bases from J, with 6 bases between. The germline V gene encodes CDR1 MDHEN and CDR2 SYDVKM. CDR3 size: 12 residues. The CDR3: CASSLRQYGYTF. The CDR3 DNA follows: TGTGCCAGCAGTTTAAGGCAGTATGGCTACACCTTC.

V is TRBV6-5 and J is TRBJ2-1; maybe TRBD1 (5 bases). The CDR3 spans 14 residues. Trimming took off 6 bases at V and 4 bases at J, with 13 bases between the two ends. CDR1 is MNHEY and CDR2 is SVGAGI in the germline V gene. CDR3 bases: TGTGCCAGCAGGTCGTCGACAGTATACAATGAGCAGTTCTTC. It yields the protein CASRSSTVYNEQFF.

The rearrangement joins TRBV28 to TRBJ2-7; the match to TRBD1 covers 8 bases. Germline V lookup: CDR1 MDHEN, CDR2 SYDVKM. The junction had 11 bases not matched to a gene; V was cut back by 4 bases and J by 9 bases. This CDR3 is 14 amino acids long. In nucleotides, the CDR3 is TGTGCCAGCAGTTCTGGACAGGGCGCTTTTGTGCAGTACTTC. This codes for CASSSGQGAFVQYF.

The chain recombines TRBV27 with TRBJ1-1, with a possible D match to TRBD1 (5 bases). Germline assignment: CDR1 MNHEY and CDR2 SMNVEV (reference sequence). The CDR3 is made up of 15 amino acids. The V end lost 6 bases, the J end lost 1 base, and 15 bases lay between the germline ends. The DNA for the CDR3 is TGTGCCAGCAGGAACACCGGGACGGCGAACACTGAAGCTTTCTTT. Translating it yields CASRNTGTANTEAFF.

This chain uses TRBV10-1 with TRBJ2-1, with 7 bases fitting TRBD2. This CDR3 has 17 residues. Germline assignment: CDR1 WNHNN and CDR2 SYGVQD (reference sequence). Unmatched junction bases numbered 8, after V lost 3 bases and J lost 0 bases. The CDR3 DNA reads TGCGCCAGCAGTGACCTTGCCTCTAGCGGCTCCTACAATGAGCAGTTCTTC. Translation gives CASSDLASSGSYNEQFF.

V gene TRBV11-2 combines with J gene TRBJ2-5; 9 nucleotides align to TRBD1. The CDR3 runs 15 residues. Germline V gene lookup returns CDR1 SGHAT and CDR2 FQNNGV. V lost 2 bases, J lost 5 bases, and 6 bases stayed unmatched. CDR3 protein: CASSLSTGGQETQYF. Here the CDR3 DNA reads TGTGCCAGCAGCTTATCCACAGGGGGCCAGGAGACCCAGTACTTC.

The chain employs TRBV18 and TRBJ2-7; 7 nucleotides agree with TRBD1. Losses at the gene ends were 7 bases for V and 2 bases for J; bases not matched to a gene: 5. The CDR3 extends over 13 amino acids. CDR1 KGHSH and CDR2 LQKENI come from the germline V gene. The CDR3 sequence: CASFSDRTYEQYF. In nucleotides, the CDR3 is TGTGCCAGCTTTTCGGACAGGACCTACGAGCAGTACTTC.

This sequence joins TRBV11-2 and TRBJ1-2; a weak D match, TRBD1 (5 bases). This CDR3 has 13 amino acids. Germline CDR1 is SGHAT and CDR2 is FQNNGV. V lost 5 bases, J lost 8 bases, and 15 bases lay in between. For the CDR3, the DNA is TGTGCCAGCAGCCCGGAACCCCGGGGCGGCTACACCTTC. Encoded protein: CASSPEPRGGYTF.

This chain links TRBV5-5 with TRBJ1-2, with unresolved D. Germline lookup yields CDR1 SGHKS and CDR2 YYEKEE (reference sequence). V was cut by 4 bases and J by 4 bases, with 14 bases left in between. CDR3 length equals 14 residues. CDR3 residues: CASSQWSSAYGYTF. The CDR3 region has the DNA TGTGCCAGCAGCCAGTGGTCCAGCGCCTATGGCTACACCTTC.